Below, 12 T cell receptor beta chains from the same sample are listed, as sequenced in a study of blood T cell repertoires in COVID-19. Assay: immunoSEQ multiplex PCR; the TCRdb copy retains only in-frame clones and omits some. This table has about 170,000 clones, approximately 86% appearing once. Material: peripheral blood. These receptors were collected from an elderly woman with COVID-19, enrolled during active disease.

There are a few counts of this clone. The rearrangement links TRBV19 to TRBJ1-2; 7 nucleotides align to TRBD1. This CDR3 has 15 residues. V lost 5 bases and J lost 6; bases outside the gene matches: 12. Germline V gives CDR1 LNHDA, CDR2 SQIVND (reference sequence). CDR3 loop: CASSEWDSRADGYTF. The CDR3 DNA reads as TGTGCCAGTAGTGAGTGGGACAGCCGAGCTGATGGCTACACCTTC.

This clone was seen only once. The CDR3: CASTRDNEQFF. The CDR3 nucleotides are TGTGCCAGCACCCGGGACAATGAGCAGTTCTTC. This chain connects TRBV7-9 to TRBJ2-1; D is undetermined. Trimming took 7 bases from V and 5 from J, leaving 6 bases between them. The CDR3 is 11 residues long. Germline V CDR1 and CDR2: SEHNR, FQNEAQ (reference sequence).

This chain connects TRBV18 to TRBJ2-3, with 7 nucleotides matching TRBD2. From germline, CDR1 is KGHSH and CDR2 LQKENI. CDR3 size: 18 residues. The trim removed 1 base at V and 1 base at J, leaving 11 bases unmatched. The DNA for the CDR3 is TGTGCCAGCTCACCACTAGCCTCGGCGGGAGTTGGCACAGATACGCAGTATTTT. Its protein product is CASSPLASAGVGTDTQYF.

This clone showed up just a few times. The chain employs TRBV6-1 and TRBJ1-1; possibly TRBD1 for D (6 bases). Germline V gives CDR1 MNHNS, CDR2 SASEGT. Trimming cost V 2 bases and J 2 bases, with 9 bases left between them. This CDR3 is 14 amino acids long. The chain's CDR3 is CASSEQGLNTEAFF. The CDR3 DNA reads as TGTGCCAGCAGTGAACAGGGGTTAAACACTGAAGCTTTCTTT.

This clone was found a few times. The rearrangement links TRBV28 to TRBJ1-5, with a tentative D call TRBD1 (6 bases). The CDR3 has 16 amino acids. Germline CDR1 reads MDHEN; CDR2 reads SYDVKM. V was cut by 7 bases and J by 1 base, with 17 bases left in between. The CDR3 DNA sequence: TGTGCCAGCACCCCGGCGGGGGGGCGAAGCAATCAGCCCCAGCATTTT. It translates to CASTPAGGRSNQPQHF.

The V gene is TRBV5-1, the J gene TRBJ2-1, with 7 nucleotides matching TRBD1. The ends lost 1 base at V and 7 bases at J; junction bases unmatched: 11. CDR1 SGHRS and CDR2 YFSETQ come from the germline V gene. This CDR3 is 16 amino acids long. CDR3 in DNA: TGCGCCAGCAGCTTGTATTACAGTCAGGGGGAGAATGAGCAGTTCTTC. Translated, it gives CASSLYYSQGENEQFF. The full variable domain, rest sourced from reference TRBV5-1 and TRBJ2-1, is KAGVTQTPRYLIKTRGQQVTLSCSPISGHRSVSWYQQTPGQGLQFLFEYFSETQRNKGNFPGRFSGRQFSNSRSEMNVSTLELGDSALYLCASSLYYSQGENEQFFGPGTRLTVL.

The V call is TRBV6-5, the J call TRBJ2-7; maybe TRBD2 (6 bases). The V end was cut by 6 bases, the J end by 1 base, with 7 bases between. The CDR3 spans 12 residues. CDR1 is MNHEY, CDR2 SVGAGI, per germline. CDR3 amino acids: CASRGTSYEQYF. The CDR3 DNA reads TGTGCCAGCAGAGGGACTTCCTACGAGCAGTACTTC.

CDR3 sequence reads: CASRATAGFWAFF. The CDR3 DNA sequence: TGTGCCAGCAGAGCGACAGCAGGGTTCTGGGCTTTCTTT. This chain uses TRBV6-6 with TRBJ1-1, with D maybe TRBD1 (5 bases). With 6 bases removed from V and 11 bases from J, the gap between germline ends came to 19 bases. There are 13 residues in the CDR3. The germline gives CDR1 MNHNY, CDR2 SVGAGI (reference sequence).

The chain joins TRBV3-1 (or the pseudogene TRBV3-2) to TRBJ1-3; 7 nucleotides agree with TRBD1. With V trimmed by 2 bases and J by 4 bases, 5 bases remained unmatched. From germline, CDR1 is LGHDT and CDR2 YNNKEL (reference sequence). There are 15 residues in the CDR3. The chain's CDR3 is CASSQTGVGGNTIYF. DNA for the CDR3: TGTGCCAGCAGCCAAACAGGGGTGGGCGGAAACACCATATATTTT.

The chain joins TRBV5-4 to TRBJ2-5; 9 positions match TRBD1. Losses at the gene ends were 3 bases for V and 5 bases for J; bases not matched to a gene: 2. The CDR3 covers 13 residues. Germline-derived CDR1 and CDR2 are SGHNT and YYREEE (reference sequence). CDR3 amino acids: CASSSGQGETQYF. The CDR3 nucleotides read TGTGCCAGCAGCTCTGGACAGGGGGAGACCCAGTACTTC.

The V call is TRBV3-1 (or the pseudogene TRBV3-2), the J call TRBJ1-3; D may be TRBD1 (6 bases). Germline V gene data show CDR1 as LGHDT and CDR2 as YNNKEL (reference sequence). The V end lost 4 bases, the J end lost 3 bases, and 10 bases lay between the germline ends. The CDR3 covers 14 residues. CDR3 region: CASSPRGYGNTIYF. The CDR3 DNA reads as TGTGCCAGCAGCCCGAGGGGGTATGGAAACACCATATATTTT.

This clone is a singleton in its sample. CDR3 protein: CASSFSAGGELFF. DNA of the CDR3: TGTGCCAGCAGCTTCTCAGCGGGCGGGGAGCTGTTTTTT. The gene calls are TRBV7-9 and TRBJ2-2; D possibly corresponds to TRBD2 (6 bases). The CDR3 is 13 amino acids. Trimming pared 3 bases from V and 7 bases from J, leaving 9 bases between. Germline V gene data show CDR1 as SEHNR and CDR2 as FQNEAQ (reference sequence). Using reference TRBV7-9 and TRBJ2-2 for the parts outside the CDR3, the full variable domain is DTGVSQNPRHKITKRGQNVTFRCDPISEHNRLYWYRQTLGQGPEFLTYFQNEAQLEKSRLLSDRFSAERPKGSFSTLEIQRTEQGDSAMYLCASSFSAGGELFFGEGSRLTVL.